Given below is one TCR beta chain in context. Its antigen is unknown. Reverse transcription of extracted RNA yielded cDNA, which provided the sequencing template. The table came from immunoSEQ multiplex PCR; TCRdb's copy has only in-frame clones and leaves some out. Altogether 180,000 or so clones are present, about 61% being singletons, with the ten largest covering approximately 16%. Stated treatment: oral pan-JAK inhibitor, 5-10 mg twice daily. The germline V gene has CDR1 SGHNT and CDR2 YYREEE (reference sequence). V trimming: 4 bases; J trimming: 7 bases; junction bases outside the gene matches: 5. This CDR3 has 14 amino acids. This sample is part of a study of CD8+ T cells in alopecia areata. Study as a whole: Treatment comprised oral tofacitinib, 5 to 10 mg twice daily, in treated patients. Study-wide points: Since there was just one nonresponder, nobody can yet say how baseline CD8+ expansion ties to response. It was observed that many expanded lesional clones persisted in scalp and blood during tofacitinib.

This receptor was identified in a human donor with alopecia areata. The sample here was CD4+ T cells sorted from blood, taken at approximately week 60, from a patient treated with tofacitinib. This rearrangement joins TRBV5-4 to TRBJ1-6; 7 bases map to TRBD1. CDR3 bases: TGTGCCAGCAGCCAGGGACAGACGAATTCACCCCTCCACTTT. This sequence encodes CASSQGQTNSPLHF.